This T cell receptor beta chain was sequenced for a study of blood T cell repertoires in COVID-19. Turning to the study itself: Sites in the United States, Italy and Spain provided acute and convalescent COVID-19 samples. In each case, the material was cDNA or gDNA derived from T cells, B-cell-depleted T cells, or PBMCs.

This clone occurred once. In the original workflow: Using reference gene primer amplification, nucleated cell counts were estimated. Using immunoSEQ multiplex PCR, the repertoire was profiled, and TCRdb retains in-frame clones only, with some absent. V and J calls and clone size follow that table, whereas D and trimming were derived from the DNA. The top ten clones hold more than 10% of a sample with fewer than 200,000 clones, more than 80% of them seen once. The Seattle site enrolled patients during active infection and followed them longitudinally. This TCR derives from a woman at least 80 years old with COVID-19, enrolled during active disease. The sample taken for sequencing was peripheral blood.

CDR3 region: CAWSPRGGPGTQYF. DNA for the CDR3: TGTGCCTGGAGTCCTCGGGGGGGCCCCGGGACCCAGTACTTC. The genes are TRBV30 and TRBJ2-5; TRBD2 agrees at 8 bases. The CDR3 consists of 14 residues. Germline CDR1 and CDR2: GTSNPN and SVGIG (reference sequence). V shed 2 bases and J 7 bases; nucleotides not matched to a gene: 9.